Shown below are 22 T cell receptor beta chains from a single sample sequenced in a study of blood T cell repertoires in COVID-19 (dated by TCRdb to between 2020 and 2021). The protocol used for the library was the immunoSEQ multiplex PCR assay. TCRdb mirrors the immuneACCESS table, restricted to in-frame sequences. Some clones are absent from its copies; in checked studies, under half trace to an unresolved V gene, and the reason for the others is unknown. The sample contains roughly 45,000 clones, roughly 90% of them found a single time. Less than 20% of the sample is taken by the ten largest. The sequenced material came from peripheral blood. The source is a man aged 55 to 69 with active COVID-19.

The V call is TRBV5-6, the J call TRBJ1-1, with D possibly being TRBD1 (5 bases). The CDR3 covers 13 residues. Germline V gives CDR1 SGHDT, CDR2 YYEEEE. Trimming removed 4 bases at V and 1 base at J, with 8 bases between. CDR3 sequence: CASSGRENTEAFF. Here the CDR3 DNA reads TGTGCCAGCAGCGGCAGGGAGAACACTGAAGCTTTCTTT.

The CDR3 sequence is CASSPGTGGRQPQHF. CDR3 DNA: TGTGCCAGCAGTCCCGGGACAGGGGGGCGACAGCCCCAGCATTTT. This sequence joins TRBV6-6 and TRBJ1-5; 11 bases are shared with TRBD1. The CDR3 has 15 amino acids. Germline CDR1 MNHNY, CDR2 SVGAGI (reference sequence). With V trimmed by 5 bases and J by 7 bases, 7 bases remained unmatched.

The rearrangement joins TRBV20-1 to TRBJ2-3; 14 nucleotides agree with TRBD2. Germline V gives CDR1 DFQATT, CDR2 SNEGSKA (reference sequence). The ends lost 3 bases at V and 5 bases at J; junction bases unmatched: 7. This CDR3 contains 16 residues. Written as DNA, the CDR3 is TGCAGTGCTAGTGGGACTAGCGGGAGCAGGAGAGATACGCAGTATTTT. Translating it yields CSASGTSGSRRDTQYF.

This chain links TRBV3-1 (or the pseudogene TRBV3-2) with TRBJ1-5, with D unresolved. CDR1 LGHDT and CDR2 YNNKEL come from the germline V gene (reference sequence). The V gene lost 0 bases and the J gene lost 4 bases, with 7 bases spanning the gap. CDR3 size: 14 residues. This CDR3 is CASSQDSHNQPQHF. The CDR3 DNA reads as TGTGCCAGCAGCCAAGATTCCCATAATCAGCCCCAGCATTTT.

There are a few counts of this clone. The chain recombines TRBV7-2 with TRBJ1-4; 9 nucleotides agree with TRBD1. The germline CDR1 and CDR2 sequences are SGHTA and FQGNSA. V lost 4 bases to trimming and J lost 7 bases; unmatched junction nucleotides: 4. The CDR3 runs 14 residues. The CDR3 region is CASSSRQGGEKLFF. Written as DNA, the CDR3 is TGTGCCAGCAGCTCACGACAGGGGGGTGAAAAACTGTTTTTT.

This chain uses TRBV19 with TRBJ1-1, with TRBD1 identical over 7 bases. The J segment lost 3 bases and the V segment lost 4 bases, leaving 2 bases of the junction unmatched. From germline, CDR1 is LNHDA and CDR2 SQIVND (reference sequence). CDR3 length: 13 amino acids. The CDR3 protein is CASSTTGDTEAFF. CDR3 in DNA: TGTGCCAGTAGTACCACAGGGGACACTGAAGCTTTCTTT.

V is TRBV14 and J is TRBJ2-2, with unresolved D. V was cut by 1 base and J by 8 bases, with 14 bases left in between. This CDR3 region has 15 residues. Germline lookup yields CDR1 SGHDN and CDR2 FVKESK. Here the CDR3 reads CASSQGAGWYGELFF. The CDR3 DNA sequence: TGTGCCAGCAGCCAAGGCGCCGGGTGGTATGGGGAGCTGTTTTTT.

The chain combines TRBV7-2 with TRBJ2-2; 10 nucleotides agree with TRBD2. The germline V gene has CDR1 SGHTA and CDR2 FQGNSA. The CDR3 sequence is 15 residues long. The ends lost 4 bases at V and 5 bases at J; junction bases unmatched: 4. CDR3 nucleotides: TGTGCCAGCAGCTCGCTAGCGGGGGAGACCGGGGAGCTGTTTTTT. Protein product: CASSSLAGETGELFF. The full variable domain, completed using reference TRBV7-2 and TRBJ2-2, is GAGVSQSPSNKVTEKGKDVELRCDPISGHTALYWYRQSLGQGLEFLIYFQGNSAPDKSGLPSDRFSAERTGGSVSTLTIQRTQQEDSAVYLCASSSLAGETGELFFGEGSRLTVL.

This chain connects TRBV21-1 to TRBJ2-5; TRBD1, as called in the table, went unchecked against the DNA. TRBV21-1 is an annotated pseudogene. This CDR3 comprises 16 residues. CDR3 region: CASSKGRDRGQETQYF. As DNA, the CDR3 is TGTGCCAGCAGCAAAGGCCGGGACAGGGGTCAAGAGACCCAGTACTTC.

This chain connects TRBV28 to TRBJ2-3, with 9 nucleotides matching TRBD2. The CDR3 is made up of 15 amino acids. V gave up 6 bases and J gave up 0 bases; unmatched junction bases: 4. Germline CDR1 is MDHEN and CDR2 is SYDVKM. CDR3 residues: CASRLAGTSTDTQYF. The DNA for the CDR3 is TGTGCCAGCAGGCTAGCGGGAACTAGCACAGATACGCAGTATTTT.

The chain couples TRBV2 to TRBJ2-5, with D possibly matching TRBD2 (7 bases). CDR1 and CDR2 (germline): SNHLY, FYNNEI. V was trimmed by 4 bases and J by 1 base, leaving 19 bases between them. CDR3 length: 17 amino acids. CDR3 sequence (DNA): TGTGCCAGCAGTGTGGGGGGGGGCCACCTACCCCAAGAGACCCAGTACTTC. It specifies CASSVGGGHLPQETQYF.

The CDR3 is CASSQDGGRSGELFF. The CDR3 DNA is TGTGCCAGCAGCCAAGATGGGGGGAGGAGCGGGGAGCTGTTTTTT. The chain links TRBV4-2 to TRBJ2-2, with D perhaps TRBD2 (6 bases). The CDR3 runs 15 residues. The germline V gene has CDR1 LGHNA and CDR2 YNFKEQ. The V gene lost 0 bases and the J gene lost 7 bases, with 12 bases spanning the gap.

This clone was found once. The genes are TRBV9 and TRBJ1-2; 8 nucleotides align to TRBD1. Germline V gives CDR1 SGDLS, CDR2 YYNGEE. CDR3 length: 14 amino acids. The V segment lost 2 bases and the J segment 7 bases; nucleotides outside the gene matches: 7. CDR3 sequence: CASSVSGGAGGYTF. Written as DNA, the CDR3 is TGTGCCAGCAGCGTCTCAGGGGGCGCAGGTGGCTACACCTTC.

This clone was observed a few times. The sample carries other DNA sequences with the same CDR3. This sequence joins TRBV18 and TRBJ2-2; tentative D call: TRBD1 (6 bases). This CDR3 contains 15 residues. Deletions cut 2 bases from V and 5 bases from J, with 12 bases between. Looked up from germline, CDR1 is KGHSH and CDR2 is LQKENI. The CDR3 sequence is CASSPRQDTTGELFF. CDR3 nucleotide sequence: TGTGCCAGCTCACCAAGACAGGATACTACCGGGGAGCTGTTTTTT.

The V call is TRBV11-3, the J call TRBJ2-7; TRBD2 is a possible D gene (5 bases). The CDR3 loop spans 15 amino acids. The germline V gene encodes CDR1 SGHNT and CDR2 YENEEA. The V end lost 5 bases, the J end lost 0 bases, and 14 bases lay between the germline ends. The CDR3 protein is CASSPRGPSSYEQYF. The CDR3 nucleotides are TGTGCCAGCAGCCCCCGCGGGCCCAGCTCCTACGAGCAGTACTTC.

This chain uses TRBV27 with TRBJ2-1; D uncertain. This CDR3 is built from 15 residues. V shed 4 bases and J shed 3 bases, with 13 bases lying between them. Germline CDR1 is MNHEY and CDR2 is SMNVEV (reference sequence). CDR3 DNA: TGTGCCAGCAGTTCTAGAGATGGGTACTACAATGAGCAGTTCTTC. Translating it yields CASSSRDGYYNEQFF.

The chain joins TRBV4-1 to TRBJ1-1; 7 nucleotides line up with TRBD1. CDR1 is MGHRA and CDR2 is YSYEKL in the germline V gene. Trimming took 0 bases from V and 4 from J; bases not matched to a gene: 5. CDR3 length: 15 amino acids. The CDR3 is CASSQERQGGTEAFF. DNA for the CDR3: TGCGCCAGCAGCCAAGAGAGACAGGGAGGCACTGAAGCTTTCTTT.

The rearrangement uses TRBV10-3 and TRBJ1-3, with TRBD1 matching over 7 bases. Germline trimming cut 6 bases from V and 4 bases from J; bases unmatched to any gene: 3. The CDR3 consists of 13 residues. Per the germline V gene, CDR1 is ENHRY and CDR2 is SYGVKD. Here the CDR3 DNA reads TGTGCCATCAGGGGGGACAGCGGAAACACCATATATTTT. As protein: CAIRGDSGNTIYF.

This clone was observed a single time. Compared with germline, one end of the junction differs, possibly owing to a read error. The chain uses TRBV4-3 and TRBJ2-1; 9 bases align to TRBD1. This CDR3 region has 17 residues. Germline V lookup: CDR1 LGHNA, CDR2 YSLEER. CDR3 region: CASSQGTAGQGSNPVVF. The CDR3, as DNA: TGCGCCAGCAGCCAAGGGACCGCGGGACAGGGTTCCAACCCCGTCGTCTTC.

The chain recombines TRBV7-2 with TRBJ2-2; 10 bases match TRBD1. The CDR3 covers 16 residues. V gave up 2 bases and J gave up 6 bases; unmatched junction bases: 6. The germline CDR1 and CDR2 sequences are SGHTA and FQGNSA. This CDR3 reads CASSLRGTGDAGELFF. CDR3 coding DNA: TGTGCCAGCAGCTTACGGGGGACAGGGGACGCCGGGGAGCTGTTTTTT.

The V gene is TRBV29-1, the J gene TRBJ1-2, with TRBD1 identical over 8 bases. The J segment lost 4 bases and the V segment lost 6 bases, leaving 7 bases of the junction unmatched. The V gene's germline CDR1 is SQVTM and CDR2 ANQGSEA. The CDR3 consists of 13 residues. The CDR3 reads CSVMDRDGYGYTF. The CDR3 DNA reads TGCAGCGTAATGGACAGGGATGGCTATGGCTACACCTTC.

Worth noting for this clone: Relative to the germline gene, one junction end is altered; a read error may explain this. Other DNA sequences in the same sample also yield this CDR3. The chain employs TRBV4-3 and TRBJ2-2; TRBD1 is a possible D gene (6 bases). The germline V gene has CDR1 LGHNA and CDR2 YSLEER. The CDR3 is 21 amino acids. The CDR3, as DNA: TGCGCCAGCAGCCAAGAAAATAGATTGGACAGTTACCTTTCGAACACCGGGGAGCTATTTTTT. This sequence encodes CASSQENRLDSYLSNTGELFF.